This TCR beta chain was sequenced in a study of blood T cell repertoires in COVID-19. For the study at large: T cells, B-cell-depleted T cells, or PBMCs supplied cDNA or gDNA.

Sequenced by immunoSEQ multiplex PCR; TCRdb stores in-frame clones only, minus some. The sample shows 130,000 or so clones, about four fifths of them seen only once. J lost 0 bases, V lost 0 bases, and 8 bases had no gene match. Per germline, CDR1 GTSNPN and CDR2 SVGIG (reference sequence). The CDR3 runs to 16 residues. The sample taken for sequencing was peripheral blood. The receptor was derived from a human donor in a cohort sampled during active COVID-19. The chain is built from TRBV30 and TRBJ2-7; 7 bases are shared with TRBD1. CDR3 in amino acids: CAWSVRLGTDSYEQYF. The CDR3 DNA reads as TGTGCCTGGAGTGTACGGTTAGGGACAGACTCCTACGAGCAGTACTTC.